A selection of T cell receptor beta chains follows, all from one sample in a study of control samples from healthy donors and cancer patients. Sequencing used immunoSEQ multiplex PCR; TCRdb keeps in-frame clones, though not all of them. Of approximately 170,000 clones listed, 93% are singletons. Material: blood. These receptors all come from a woman aged 60-75 years in good health. Each CDR3 is given with its conserved first and last residue. Fields, in order: clone size, J gene, V gene, D gene, CDR3 DNA, CDR3 protein. The D gene is left open where the match is weak. Not every row has a clone size; where given, it reads once, few, many or a size class.

size: NA
J: TRBJ2-3
V: TRBV7-2
D: NA
DNA: TGTGCCAGCAGCCCAGTGATGGATACGCAGTATTTT
CDR3: CASSPVMDTQYF

size: NA
J: TRBJ2-7
V: TRBV21-1
D: NA
DNA: TGTGCCAGCAGCAAGAAGGTAGGGACAGGGGGAGAGCAGTACTTC
CDR3: CASSKKVGTGGEQYF

size: NA
J: TRBJ1-2
V: TRBV15
D: NA
DNA: TGTGCCACCAGCAGAGAGGGCGGCTCGCGTGGCTACACCTTC
CDR3: CATSREGGSRGYTF

size: NA
J: TRBJ2-3
V: TRBV6-6
D: TRBD2
DNA: TGTGCCAGCAGACACGAGCGGGGGGGCGGGTCAGATACGCAGTATTTT
CDR3: CASRHERGGGSDTQYF

size: NA
J: TRBJ1-5
V: TRBV19
D: NA
DNA: TGTGCCAGTTCTAAGGCCGGGGGGACGTTTAATCAGCCCCAGCATTTT
CDR3: CASSKAGGTFNQPQHF

size: NA
J: TRBJ2-3
V: TRBV7-2
D: TRBD2
DNA: TGTGCCAGCAGCATGGCCGGGACTAGCAAGGGAGATACGCAGTATTTT
CDR3: CASSMAGTSKGDTQYF

size: NA
J: TRBJ2-3
V: TRBV6-2/TRBV6-3
D: NA
DNA: TGTGCCAGCAGCCCCTCCACAGATACGCAGTATTTT
CDR3: CASSPSTDTQYF

size: NA
J: TRBJ2-7
V: TRBV27
D: NA
DNA: TGTGCCAGCAGTCCCTACCCCTCCTACGAGCAGTACTTC
CDR3: CASSPYPSYEQYF

size: NA
J: TRBJ1-6
V: TRBV2
D: NA
DNA: TGTGCCAGCAGTGAAGCCGTCACTAACGGTTCACCCCTCCACTTT
CDR3: CASSEAVTNGSPLHF

size: NA
J: TRBJ1-2
V: TRBV18
D: NA
DNA: TGTGCCAGCTCACCACCTTCAGGGAGTGGCTACACCTTC
CDR3: CASSPPSGSGYTF

size: once
J: TRBJ2-7
V: TRBV29-1
D: NA
DNA: TGCAGCGTTGTCTCCAGGGGTAGCCACGAGCAGTACTTC
CDR3: CSVVSRGSHEQYF

size: once
J: TRBJ1-4
V: TRBV7-9
D: NA
DNA: TGTGCCAGCAGCGCCCCCCAGGGTGGGGTCGGTGAAAAACTGTTTTTT
CDR3: CASSAPQGGVGEKLFF

size: NA
J: TRBJ1-5
V: TRBV5-1
D: NA
DNA: TGCGCCAGCAGCATAATACCCACAGGTGGGGTAAGCAATCAGCCCCAGCATTTT
CDR3: CASSIIPTGGVSNQPQHF

size: NA
J: TRBJ1-1
V: TRBV5-4
D: NA
DNA: TGTGCCAGCAGCTTTTCAGGGAGGAACACTGAAGCTTTCTTT
CDR3: CASSFSGRNTEAFF

size: once
J: TRBJ2-3
V: TRBV29-1
D: TRBD2
DNA: TGCAGCGTTGAAGAAGGGACTAGCGGGAGGAGGCAGTATTTT
CDR3: CSVEEGTSGRRQYF

size: NA
J: TRBJ1-5
V: TRBV7-8
D: TRBD1
DNA: TGTGCCAGCGGAGGAAACAGGGGGGCTGGCAATCAGCCCCAGCATTTT
CDR3: CASGGNRGAGNQPQHF

size: NA
J: TRBJ1-2
V: TRBV27
D: NA
DNA: TGTGCCAGCAGCCCGAACCGGGGCCTCTATGGCTACACCTTC
CDR3: CASSPNRGLYGYTF

size: NA
J: TRBJ2-1
V: TRBV12-3/TRBV12-4
D: NA
DNA: TGTGCCAGCAGAAACAGGGAGAATGAGCAGTTCTTC
CDR3: CASRNRENEQFF

size: NA
J: TRBJ2-5
V: TRBV7-9
D: TRBD1
DNA: TGTGCCAGCAGACTAGACAGGGCTGGGGAGACCCAGTACTTC
CDR3: CASRLDRAGETQYF

size: NA
J: TRBJ2-1
V: TRBV12-5
D: TRBD2
DNA: TGTGCTAGTGGTTTGGGGCTAGCGGGGGGCGGTGAGCAGTTCTTC
CDR3: CASGLGLAGGGEQFF

size: many
J: TRBJ1-4
V: TRBV15
D: NA
DNA: TGTGCCACCAGCAGAGAGCAGGGGAGGGGAACTAATGAAAAACTGTTTTTT
CDR3: CATSREQGRGTNEKLFF

size: NA
J: TRBJ1-3
V: TRBV18
D: NA
DNA: TGTGCCAGCTCACGGGTACAGGGACGGAGCGGAAACACCATATATTTT
CDR3: CASSRVQGRSGNTIYF

size: NA
J: TRBJ1-6
V: TRBV7-2
D: NA
DNA: TGTGCCAGCAGCTTATTTAATTCACCCCTCCACTTT
CDR3: CASSLFNSPLHF

size: NA
J: TRBJ1-1
V: TRBV6-6
D: TRBD1
DNA: TGTGCCAGCAGCCGACAGGGGGCTAGACTGATGAACACTGAAGCTTTCTTT
CDR3: CASSRQGARLMNTEAFF

size: NA
J: TRBJ2-2
V: TRBV2
D: NA
DNA: TGTGCCAGCAGGGCGGACAGGAACACCGGGGAGCTGTTTTTT
CDR3: CASRADRNTGELFF

size: few
J: TRBJ1-2
V: TRBV21-1
D: NA
DNA: TGTGCCAGCATCCCCGAGGGAGGGGGCGGGTTGTATGGCTACACCTTC
CDR3: CASIPEGGGGLYGYTF

size: NA
J: TRBJ1-3
V: TRBV9
D: NA
DNA: TGTGCCAGCAGCGTAGAGAACTCTGGAAACACCATATATTTT
CDR3: CASSVENSGNTIYF

size: NA
J: TRBJ2-2
V: TRBV5-4
D: TRBD2
DNA: TGTGCCAGCAGCTCAAGCGGGACGGGGGAGCTGTTTTTT
CDR3: CASSSSGTGELFF

size: NA
J: TRBJ2-3
V: TRBV7-9
D: NA
DNA: TGTGCCAGCAGCTTAGGGGGGGACTCGGGGTCGCCAGATACGCAGTATTTT
CDR3: CASSLGGDSGSPDTQYF

size: once
J: TRBJ1-1
V: TRBV11-3
D: NA
DNA: TGTGCCAGCAGCTTTGGGAACACTGAAGCTTTCTTT
CDR3: CASSFGNTEAFF

size: NA
J: TRBJ1-1
V: TRBV21-1
D: NA
DNA: TGTGCCAGCAGCAAAGGTGAGGGGGCTGAAGCTTTCTTT
CDR3: CASSKGEGAEAFF

size: NA
J: TRBJ1-1
V: TRBV7-2
D: NA
DNA: TGTGCCAGCAGCCTCACGGCGAACACTGAAGCTTTCTTT
CDR3: CASSLTANTEAFF

size: NA
J: TRBJ1-1
V: TRBV3-1/TRBV3-2
D: NA
DNA: TGTGCCAGCAGCCTCAGATCCCCACAGGGAGTCACTGAAGCTTTCTTT
CDR3: CASSLRSPQGVTEAFF

size: once
J: TRBJ2-1
V: TRBV9
D: NA
DNA: TGTGCCAGCAGCCCAGACCGGGTAAATGAGCAGTTCTTC
CDR3: CASSPDRVNEQFF

size: NA
J: TRBJ2-5
V: TRBV6-1
D: NA
DNA: TGTGCCAGCAGTGAAGCGCTTGGAGGAGAGACCCAGTACTTC
CDR3: CASSEALGGETQYF

size: NA
J: TRBJ2-2
V: TRBV2
D: NA
DNA: TGTGCCAGCAGCGGGGACCATTACGGGGAGCTGTTTTTT
CDR3: CASSGDHYGELFF

size: NA
J: TRBJ1-2
V: TRBV19
D: TRBD1
DNA: TGTGCCAGTAGGAAGCCGGGACAGGGTATTACGAACTATGGCTACACCTTC
CDR3: CASRKPGQGITNYGYTF

size: NA
J: TRBJ1-2
V: TRBV5-6
D: TRBD1
DNA: TGTGCCAGCAGTTACGACAGGGCGAGAGTGAGCTACACCTTC
CDR3: CASSYDRARVSYTF

size: NA
J: TRBJ2-1
V: TRBV11-2
D: NA
DNA: TGTGCCAGCAGCTTAAGGTTCCGGACGGCCGACAATGAGCAGTTCTTC
CDR3: CASSLRFRTADNEQFF

size: NA
J: TRBJ1-2
V: TRBV4-3
D: TRBD1
DNA: TGCGCCAGCAGCCAAGTCCAGGGGGCCGGGGCTAACTATGGCTACACCTTC
CDR3: CASSQVQGAGANYGYTF

size: NA
J: TRBJ2-5
V: TRBV7-3
D: NA
DNA: TGTGCCAGCAGCTCCCGACGGGAAGAGACCCAGTACTTC
CDR3: CASSSRREETQYF

size: NA
J: TRBJ2-5
V: TRBV5-1
D: TRBD2
DNA: TGCGCCAGCAGCTTGTCGGGCGGGGGGGCCGAAGAGACCCAGTACTTC
CDR3: CASSLSGGGAEETQYF

size: NA
J: TRBJ1-2
V: TRBV12-5
D: TRBD1
DNA: TGTGCTAGTGGTCAAAGCGACAGGGCCTATGGCTACACCTTC
CDR3: CASGQSDRAYGYTF

size: NA
J: TRBJ2-7
V: TRBV6-5
D: TRBD1
DNA: TGTGCCAAGAAACACCGGGACAGGGGGCCAGAGGAGTACTTC
CDR3: CAKKHRDRGPEEYF

size: NA
J: TRBJ2-7
V: TRBV4-3
D: TRBD1
DNA: TGCGCCAGCAGCCTGGAACTATACCCCGGGACAGGGATCTACGAGCAGTACTTC
CDR3: CASSLELYPGTGIYEQYF

size: NA
J: TRBJ2-3
V: TRBV5-4
D: TRBD1
DNA: TGTGCCAGCAGCTTGGTCGGACAGGGGGGGGCAAAAGGTACGCAGTATTTT
CDR3: CASSLVGQGGAKGTQYF

size: NA
J: TRBJ1-2
V: TRBV11-2
D: NA
DNA: TGTGCCAGCAGCTTAGATCGGGTAGCAGGCTATGGCTACACCTTC
CDR3: CASSLDRVAGYGYTF

size: NA
J: TRBJ1-2
V: TRBV4-3
D: TRBD1
DNA: TGCGCCAGCAGCCCACGACAGGGAAGCTATGGCTACACCTTC
CDR3: CASSPRQGSYGYTF

size: NA
J: TRBJ1-1
V: TRBV6-2/TRBV6-3
D: TRBD1
DNA: TGTGCCAGCAGTTTGGGGACAGGGAAAGCTTTCTTT
CDR3: CASSLGTGKAFF

size: NA
J: TRBJ2-7
V: TRBV30
D: NA
DNA: TGTGCCTGGAGTGCCCCGACGGTGCGTGGATACGAGCAGTACTTC
CDR3: CAWSAPTVRGYEQYF

size: NA
J: TRBJ1-2
V: TRBV19
D: NA
DNA: TGTGCCAGTAGTATCGGGGTTGTTAACTATGGCTACACCTTC
CDR3: CASSIGVVNYGYTF

size: NA
J: TRBJ1-2
V: TRBV7-9
D: NA
DNA: TGTGCCAGCAGCTTAGTGGGATATGGCTACACCTTC
CDR3: CASSLVGYGYTF

size: NA
J: TRBJ1-2
V: TRBV5-6
D: NA
DNA: TGTGCCAGCAGTATGTATGGCTACACCTTC
CDR3: CASSMYGYTF

size: once
J: TRBJ1-3
V: TRBV6-5
D: NA
DNA: TGTGCCAGCAGGTTTGGGGAGTACTCTGGAAACACCATATATTTT
CDR3: CASRFGEYSGNTIYF

size: NA
J: TRBJ1-1
V: TRBV2
D: NA
DNA: TGTGCCAGCTCAGGACAACCGAACACTGAAGCTTTCTTT
CDR3: CASSGQPNTEAFF

size: NA
J: TRBJ2-2
V: TRBV5-1
D: NA
DNA: TGCGCCAGCAGCTTCGCAGGGGCGGACACCGGGGAGCTGTTTTTT
CDR3: CASSFAGADTGELFF

size: NA
J: TRBJ2-3
V: TRBV9
D: NA
DNA: TGTGCCAGCAGCCCTAACCTAGACAGGAGCACAGATACGCAGTATTTT
CDR3: CASSPNLDRSTDTQYF

size: NA
J: TRBJ1-1
V: TRBV7-2
D: NA
DNA: TGTGCCAGCAGCTTAGGGACCATGATGAACACTGAAGCTTTCTTT
CDR3: CASSLGTMMNTEAFF

size: NA
J: TRBJ1-2
V: TRBV18
D: NA
DNA: TGTGCCAGCTCACCATTTGTGGATACGGCTAACTATGGCTACACCTTC
CDR3: CASSPFVDTANYGYTF